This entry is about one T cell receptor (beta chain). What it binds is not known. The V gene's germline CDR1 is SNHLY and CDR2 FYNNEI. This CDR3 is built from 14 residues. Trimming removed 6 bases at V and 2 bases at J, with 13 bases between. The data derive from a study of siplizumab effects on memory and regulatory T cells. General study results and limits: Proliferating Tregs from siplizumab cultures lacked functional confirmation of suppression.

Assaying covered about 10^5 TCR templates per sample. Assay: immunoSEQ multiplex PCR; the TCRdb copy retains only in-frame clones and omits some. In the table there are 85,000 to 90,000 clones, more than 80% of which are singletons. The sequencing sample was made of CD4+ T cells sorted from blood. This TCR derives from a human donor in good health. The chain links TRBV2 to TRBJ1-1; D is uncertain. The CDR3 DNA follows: TGTGCCAGCAGGGGATCGGCCCTAAACACTGAAGCTTTCTTT. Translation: CASRGSALNTEAFF. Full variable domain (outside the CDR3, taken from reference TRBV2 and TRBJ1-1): EPEVTQTPSHQVTQMGQEVILRCVPISNHLYFYWYRQILGQKVEFLVSFYNNEISEKSEIFDDQFSVERPDGSNFTLKIRSTKLEDSAMYFCASRGSALNTEAFFGQGTRLTVV.